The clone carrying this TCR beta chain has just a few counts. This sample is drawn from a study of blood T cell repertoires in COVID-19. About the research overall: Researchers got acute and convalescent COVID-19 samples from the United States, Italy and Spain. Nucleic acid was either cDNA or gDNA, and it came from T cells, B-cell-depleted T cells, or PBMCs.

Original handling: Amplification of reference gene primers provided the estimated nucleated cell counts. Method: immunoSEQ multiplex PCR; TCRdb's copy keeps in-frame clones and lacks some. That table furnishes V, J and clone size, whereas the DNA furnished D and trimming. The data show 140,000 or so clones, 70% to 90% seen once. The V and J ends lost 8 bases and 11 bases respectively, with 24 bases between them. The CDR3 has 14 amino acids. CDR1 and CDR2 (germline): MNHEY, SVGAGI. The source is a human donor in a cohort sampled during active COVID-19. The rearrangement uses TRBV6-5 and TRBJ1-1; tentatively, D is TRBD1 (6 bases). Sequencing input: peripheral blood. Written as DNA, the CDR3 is TGTGCCAGCGGACTTAAGGGGACACTCACCCAGGCTTTCTTT. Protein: CASGLKGTLTQAFF.